Listed here are 17 T cell receptor beta chains from one sample, sequenced in a study of cytomegalovirus exposure and HLA in healthy donors (dated 2017 in TCRdb). The library was made by the immunoSEQ multiplex PCR assay. As stored in TCRdb, this immuneACCESS dataset retains in-frame rearrangements with V and J assigned. A fraction of the clones does not appear; measured against another copy, unresolved V genes explain less than half of the discrepancy, and the remainder lacks a known reason. In all, the sample holds a few hundred thousand clones, and 70% to 90% of those were seen once. The top ten clones comprise 0.75% to 0.85% of the sample. Sequencing input: PBMCs. The receptors stem from a woman younger than 30 in good health and CMV-seronegative.

The chain carries TRBV5-4 and TRBJ2-1, with TRBD1 as a possible D gene (5 bases). Germline CDR1 and CDR2: SGHNT and YYREEE (reference sequence). V dropped 7 bases and J dropped 6 bases, with 14 bases sitting between them. The CDR3 has 13 amino acids. CDR3 residues: CASGREVGNEQFF. CDR3 nucleotide sequence: TGTGCCAGCGGCAGGGAAGTTGGCAATGAGCAGTTCTTC.

This chain joins TRBV28 and TRBJ2-5; tentative D call: TRBD1 (6 bases). This CDR3 is 17 amino acids long. Germline V gene data show CDR1 as MDHEN and CDR2 as SYDVKM. Trimming removed 6 bases at V and 0 bases at J, with 20 bases between. The CDR3 here is CASSSPPGQGDQETQYF. The CDR3 nucleotides are TGTGCCAGCAGCTCCCCACCGGGACAAGGGGACCAAGAGACCCAGTACTTC.

V is TRBV11-3 and J is TRBJ2-3; 9 nucleotides match TRBD2. Trimming cost V 10 bases and J 7 bases; bases outside gene matches: 24. The germline CDR1 and CDR2 sequences are SGHNT and YENEEA. CDR3 length: 18 residues. Written as DNA, the CDR3 is TGTGCCATCCTCCCCGGCCTAGCGGGATTCGAATTTGCAAATACGCAGTATTTT. Translation gives CAILPGLAGFEFANTQYF.

The chain has TRBV10-3 and TRBJ2-5; TRBD2 aligns across 13 bases. The CDR3 spans 20 residues. V dropped 3 bases and J dropped 2; count of bases not matched to a gene: 15. CDR1 is ENHRY, CDR2 SYGVKD, per germline. The chain's CDR3 is CAISEITLAGGPRQQETQYF. CDR3 sequence (DNA): TGTGCCATCAGTGAAATCACACTAGCGGGAGGGCCTAGGCAACAAGAGACCCAGTACTTC.

The CDR3: CASSRTTYEQYF. The CDR3 nucleotides read TGTGCCAGCAGCCGGACTACCTACGAGCAGTACTTC. The gene calls are TRBV6-5 and TRBJ2-7; D perhaps matches TRBD2 (6 bases). Germline V gives CDR1 MNHEY, CDR2 SVGAGI. The CDR3 covers 12 residues. Trimming pared 6 bases from V and 2 bases from J, leaving 8 bases between.

The chain links TRBV4-1 to TRBJ1-2, with a weak D call TRBD1 (5 bases). Per germline, CDR1 MGHRA and CDR2 YSYEKL. The V and J ends lost 0 bases and 3 bases respectively, with 8 bases between them. The CDR3 is 14 amino acids. CDR3 loop: CASSQEDRDYGYTF. Written as DNA, the CDR3 is TGCGCCAGCAGCCAAGAAGACAGAGACTATGGCTACACCTTC.

The chain links TRBV9 to TRBJ2-2, with TRBD2 matching over 9 bases. The CDR3 has 17 amino acids. Per the germline V gene, CDR1 is SGDLS and CDR2 is YYNGEE. Unmatched junction bases numbered 8, after V lost 0 bases and J lost 5 bases. The CDR3 spells CASSVARAGGSTGELFF. The CDR3 nucleotides are TGTGCCAGCAGCGTAGCCCGGGCGGGAGGGTCAACCGGGGAGCTGTTTTTT.

The chain is built from TRBV10-3 and TRBJ1-2; tentatively, D is TRBD1 (6 bases). The CDR3 has 16 amino acids. Trimming took off 3 bases at V and 0 bases at J, with 14 bases between the two ends. The germline gives CDR1 ENHRY, CDR2 SYGVKD. Here the CDR3 DNA reads TGTGCCATCAGTGATTCCCGACAGGACGCTAACTATGGCTACACCTTC. Its protein is CAISDSRQDANYGYTF.

This chain uses TRBV9 with TRBJ2-7; TRBD2 agrees at 11 bases. The CDR3 sequence is 14 residues long. Germline V CDR1 and CDR2: SGDLS, YYNGEE. J gave up 5 bases and V 3 bases, and 4 bases lay outside the gene matches. The CDR3: CASSELAGADEQYF. DNA of the CDR3: TGTGCCAGCAGCGAACTAGCGGGAGCCGACGAGCAGTACTTC.

This clone was detected only once. This chain uses TRBV7-2 with TRBJ1-1, with 7 nucleotides matching TRBD1. The CDR3 contains 15 residues. The J segment lost 8 bases and the V segment lost 1 base, leaving 10 bases of the junction unmatched. The V gene's germline CDR1 is SGHTA and CDR2 FQGNSA. CDR3 loop: CASSLDLRQGSEAFF. The CDR3 region has the DNA TGTGCCAGCAGCTTAGACCTGAGACAGGGATCCGAAGCTTTCTTT.

The chain uses TRBV6-1 and TRBJ2-7; 14 bases match TRBD2. The V and J ends lost 5 bases and 10 bases, in that order; junction bases with no gene match: 7. The CDR3 runs 14 residues. Germline-derived CDR1 and CDR2 are MNHNS and SASEGT. The CDR3 region is CASSRGTSGSVQYF. The CDR3 coding sequence is TGTGCCAGCAGTAGGGGGACTAGCGGGAGCGTTCAGTACTTC.

The chain uses TRBV4-2 and TRBJ2-7; D possibly corresponds to TRBD1 (5 bases). CDR1 and CDR2 from the germline V gene are LGHNA and YNFKEQ. Trimming cost V 1 base and J 6 bases, with 10 bases left between them. The CDR3 runs to 13 residues. The DNA of the CDR3 is TGTGCCAGCAGCCAAGGGGGTAGGGGCGAGCAGTACTTC. Its translation: CASSQGGRGEQYF.

This clone came up a few times. J is TRBJ2-7 and V is TRBV27; TRBD1 agrees at 10 bases. The germline gives CDR1 MNHEY, CDR2 SMNVEV (reference sequence). Trimming at V came to 5 bases and at J to 2 bases, leaving 12 bases not matched to a gene. This CDR3 comprises 17 residues. CDR3 sequence: CASSKGQGRPMPYEQYF. The CDR3 DNA is TGTGCCAGCAGTAAGGGACAGGGGCGCCCCATGCCCTACGAGCAGTACTTC.

The CDR3: CASRDRERTGNTIYF. The CDR3 nucleotides read TGTGCCAGCAGGGACAGGGAAAGGACTGGAAACACCATATATTTT. V usage is TRBV2 and J usage is TRBJ1-3; 8 bases fit TRBD1. The trim removed 6 bases at V and 2 bases at J, leaving 6 bases unmatched. The CDR3 length is 15 residues. Germline V gene sequence: CDR1 SNHLY, CDR2 FYNNEI.

As regards this clone: The sample carries other DNA sequences with the same CDR3. The chain recombines TRBV18 with TRBJ2-7; TRBD1 might be the D (6 bases). The V and J ends lost 2 bases and 0 bases respectively, with 8 bases between them. CDR1 and CDR2 (germline): KGHSH, LQKENI. This CDR3 has 14 amino acids. Written as DNA, the CDR3 is TGTGCCAGCTCACCAAACAGGGACTCCTACGAGCAGTACTTC. Its translation: CASSPNRDSYEQYF.

About this clone itself: At one end the junction does not follow the germline gene, possibly because of a read error. This chain connects TRBV9 to TRBJ2-3, with 7 bases lining up with TRBD2. The CDR3 has 18 amino acids. CDR1 and CDR2 from the germline V gene are SGDLS and YYNGEE. The CDR3 DNA is TGTGTCAGCAGCGTCCGACTTGAGGAGGGGAGGGCCGCAGATACGCAGTATTTT. Translated, it gives CVSSVRLEEGRAADTQYF.

This chain joins TRBV28 and TRBJ2-3; 15 bases fit TRBD2. The CDR3 length is 19 residues. Looked up from germline, CDR1 is MDHEN and CDR2 is SYDVKM. Germline trimming cut 6 bases from V and 4 bases from J; bases unmatched to any gene: 14. Written as DNA, the CDR3 is TGTGCCAGCAGCCCCGGGGGACTAGCGGGAGGAGGGGGCCCAGATACGCAGTATTTT. Translating gives CASSPGGLAGGGGPDTQYF.